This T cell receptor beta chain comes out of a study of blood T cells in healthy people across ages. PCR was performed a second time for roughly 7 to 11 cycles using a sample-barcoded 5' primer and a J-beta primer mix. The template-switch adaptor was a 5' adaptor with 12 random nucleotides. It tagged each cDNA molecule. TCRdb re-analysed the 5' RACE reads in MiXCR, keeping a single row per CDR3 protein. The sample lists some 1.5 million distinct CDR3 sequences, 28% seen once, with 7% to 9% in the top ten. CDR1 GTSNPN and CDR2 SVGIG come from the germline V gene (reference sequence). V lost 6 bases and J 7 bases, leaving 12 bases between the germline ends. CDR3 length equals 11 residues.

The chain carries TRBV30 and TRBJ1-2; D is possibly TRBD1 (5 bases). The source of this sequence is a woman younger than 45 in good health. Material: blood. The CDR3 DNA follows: TGTGCCTGTCCTCAGGGAGTTGGCTACACCTTC. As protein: CACPQGVGYTF.